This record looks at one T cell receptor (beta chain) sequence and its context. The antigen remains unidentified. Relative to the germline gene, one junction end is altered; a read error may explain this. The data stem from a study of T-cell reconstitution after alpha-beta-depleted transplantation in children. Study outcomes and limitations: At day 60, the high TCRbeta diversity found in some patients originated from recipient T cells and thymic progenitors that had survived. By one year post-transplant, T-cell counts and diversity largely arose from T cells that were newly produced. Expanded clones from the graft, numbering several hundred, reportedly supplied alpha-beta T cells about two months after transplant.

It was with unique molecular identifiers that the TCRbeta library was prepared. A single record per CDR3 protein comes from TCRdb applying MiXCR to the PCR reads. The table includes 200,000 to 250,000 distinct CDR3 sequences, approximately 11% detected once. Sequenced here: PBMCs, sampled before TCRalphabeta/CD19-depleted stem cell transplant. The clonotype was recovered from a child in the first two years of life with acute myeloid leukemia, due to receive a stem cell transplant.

CDR3 nucleotides: TGTGCCAACAGCTTGGCCAACTATGTCTACACCTTC. Translated, it gives CANSLANYVYTF. The chain has TRBV5-6 and TRBJ1-2; D is unclear. CDR3 length equals 12 residues. Per the germline V gene, CDR1 is SGHDT and CDR2 is YYEEEE.